These 28 T cell receptor beta chains were sequenced from one sample in a study of shared clonotypes between healthy human individuals. Generated by immunoSEQ multiplex PCR, the TCRdb table keeps only in-frame clones and is missing some. The table has some 700,000 clones, about 92% seen once. The sequencing input was memory CD8+ T cells from PBMCs. Subset described: CD45RO+ cells pooled with CCR7-negative TemRA cells. The receptor set was obtained from a man between 18 and 29 years old in good health. Some clones in this sample may be carry-over from other donors' samples.

The chain combines TRBV11-2 with TRBJ2-7; TRBD2 matches at 8 bases. The CDR3 has 15 residues. V gave up 1 base and J gave up 5 bases; unmatched junction bases: 7. Germline V gene lookup returns CDR1 SGHAT and CDR2 FQNNGV. The CDR3 bases are TGTGCCAGCAGCTTAGCTCCGCGGGAGGTTGACGAGCAGTACTTC. This translates into CASSLAPREVDEQYF. Combining the CDR3 with reference TRBV11-2 and TRBJ2-7 gives the whole variable domain EAGVAQSPRYKIIEKRQSVAFWCNPISGHATLYWYQQILGQGPKLLIQFQNNGVVDDSQLPKDRFSAERLKGVDSTLKIQPAKLEDSAVYLCASSLAPREVDEQYFGPGTRLTVT.

This chain connects TRBV6-1 to TRBJ2-7; the D is unclear. Trimming took 2 bases from V and 0 from J, leaving 8 bases between them. Per germline, CDR1 MNHNS and CDR2 SASEGT. The CDR3 spans 14 residues. CDR3 loop: CASSEIHPSYEQYF. In nucleotides, the CDR3 is TGTGCCAGCAGTGAAATCCATCCCTCCTACGAGCAGTACTTC.

Points on this clone: The sample carries other DNA sequences with the same CDR3. This rearrangement joins TRBV9 to TRBJ2-1; D possibly corresponds to TRBD2 (5 bases). This CDR3 spans 12 amino acids. V gave up 0 bases and J gave up 9 bases, with 7 bases separating them. The V gene's germline CDR1 is SGDLS and CDR2 YYNGEE. The CDR3 coding sequence is TGTGCCAGCAGCGTAGCGGGGTCTGAGCAGTTCTTC. Translated: CASSVAGSEQFF.

The V call is TRBV19, the J call TRBJ1-4; D uncertain. Germline lookup yields CDR1 LNHDA and CDR2 SQIVND (reference sequence). CDR3 length equals 17 residues. The V and J ends lost 6 bases and 1 base respectively, with 18 bases between them. The CDR3 nucleotides read TGTGCCAGTAGAAGGGCCCGAGTTCGGAAAACTAATGAAAAACTGTTTTTT. Its protein product is CASRRARVRKTNEKLFF.

V and J are TRBV7-4 and TRBJ1-5; D is undetermined. Per germline, CDR1 SGHVT and CDR2 SQSDAQ. The CDR3 has 12 amino acids. The germline V and J ends were trimmed by 1 base and 6 bases, with 4 bases remaining between them. CDR3 sequence: CASSLGGQPQHF. The CDR3 coding sequence is TGTGCCAGCAGCTTAGGAGGTCAGCCCCAGCATTTT.

The chain carries TRBV9 and TRBJ2-1, with D possibly being TRBD1 (5 bases). Trimming pared 4 bases from V and 15 bases from J, leaving 14 bases between. The V gene's germline CDR1 is SGDLS and CDR2 YYNGEE. The CDR3 has 11 amino acids. CDR3 protein: CASSPLRGLFF. The CDR3 coding sequence is TGTGCCAGCAGCCCCCTTAGGGGTCTGTTCTTC.

The V call is TRBV5-5, the J call TRBJ2-5; D is perhaps TRBD2 (5 bases). There are 16 residues in the CDR3. The ends were cut back, 4 bases at V and 4 bases at J, with 20 bases in the middle. Germline-derived CDR1 and CDR2 are SGHKS and YYEKEE (reference sequence). CDR3 DNA sequence: TGTGCCAGCAGCCCCCATACCGGGGTCTTGCGAGAGACCCAGTACTTC. Residues: CASSPHTGVLRETQYF. The full variable domain, its missing parts supplied by reference TRBV5-5 and TRBJ2-5, is DAGVTQSPTHLIKTRGQQVTLRCSPISGHKSVSWYQQVLGQGPQFIFQYYEKEERGRGNFPDRFSARQFPNYSSELNVNALLLGDSALYLCASSPHTGVLRETQYFGPGTRLLVL.

The chain links TRBV11-2 to TRBJ2-1; 7 bases agree with TRBD1. From germline, CDR1 is SGHAT and CDR2 FQNNGV. This CDR3 comprises 17 residues. V trimming: 7 bases; J trimming: 6 bases; junction bases outside the gene matches: 18. For the CDR3, the DNA is TGTGCCAGCACAACCCACAGGGTAGGGGGCCTCGGCAATGAGCAGTTCTTC. Amino acids: CASTTHRVGGLGNEQFF.

The J gene is TRBJ1-2, the V gene TRBV5-8; weak D call: TRBD1 (5 bases). Trimming removed 4 bases at V and 8 bases at J, with 12 bases between. Looked up from germline, CDR1 is SGHTS and CDR2 is YDEGEE. The CDR3 spans 12 residues. The CDR3, as DNA: TGTGCCAGCAGCGAGCAGGGTGGCGGCTACACCTTC. Translating gives CASSEQGGGYTF.

The V call is TRBV19, the J call TRBJ2-7; D is perhaps TRBD1 (6 bases). The V and J ends lost 3 bases and 3 bases respectively, with 9 bases between them. CDR3 length equals 13 residues. Germline CDR1 reads LNHDA; CDR2 reads SQIVND (reference sequence). CDR3 DNA: TGTGCCAGTAGTATTCCAGGGGACTACGAGCAGTACTTC. The encoded protein is CASSIPGDYEQYF.

The chain employs TRBV5-1 and TRBJ2-7, with 11 bases fitting TRBD2. The germline CDR1 and CDR2 sequences are SGHRS and YFSETQ. With V trimmed by 4 bases and J by 5 bases, 11 bases remained unmatched. The CDR3 spans 16 residues. The CDR3 loop is CASSPTLAGGPHEQYF. The CDR3 bases are TGCGCCAGCAGCCCAACTTTAGCGGGAGGGCCCCACGAGCAGTACTTC. Combining the CDR3 with reference TRBV5-1 and TRBJ2-7 gives the whole variable domain KAGVTQTPRYLIKTRGQQVTLSCSPISGHRSVSWYQQTPGQGLQFLFEYFSETQRNKGNFPGRFSGRQFSNSRSEMNVSTLELGDSALYLCASSPTLAGGPHEQYFGPGTRLTVT.

The chain carries TRBV14 and TRBJ1-2, with 8 bases matching TRBD1. J was trimmed by 6 bases and V by 1 base; bases with no gene match: 7. This CDR3 region has 15 residues. CDR1 and CDR2 (germline): SGHDN, FVKESK. The CDR3 sequence is CASSQGHRGIHGYTF. The CDR3 coding sequence is TGTGCCAGCAGCCAAGGTCACAGGGGGATTCATGGCTACACCTTC.

The genes are TRBV30 and TRBJ2-2, with D possibly being TRBD2 (5 bases). Germline CDR1 GTSNPN, CDR2 SVGIG (reference sequence). The CDR3 has 16 residues. V lost 1 base and J 7 bases, leaving 19 bases between the germline ends. CDR3 sequence: CAWSGVGGRRDGELFF. The CDR3 DNA reads as TGTGCCTGGAGTGGGGTCGGTGGGAGACGGGACGGGGAGCTGTTTTTT.

The chain links TRBV5-1 to TRBJ2-6, with 10 nucleotides matching TRBD2. This CDR3 is built from 16 residues. CDR1 is SGHRS and CDR2 is YFSETQ in the germline V gene. V gave up 5 bases and J gave up 1 base; unmatched junction bases: 3. In DNA form, the CDR3 reads TGCGCCAGCAGGACTAGCGGGCTGTCTGGGGCCAACGTCCTGACTTTC. It is translated as CASRTSGLSGANVLTF.

The CDR3 region has the DNA TGTGCCAGCAGTTATGACGGAGCCTACGAGCAGTACTTC. Protein: CASSYDGAYEQYF. V and J are TRBV7-9 and TRBJ2-7; D remains unclear. Per germline, CDR1 SEHNR and CDR2 FQNEAQ (reference sequence). Trimming left V 6 bases short and J 2 bases short, with 11 bases between. This CDR3 has 13 amino acids. Using reference TRBV7-9 and TRBJ2-7 for the parts outside the CDR3, the full variable domain is DTGVSQNPRHKITKRGQNVTFRCDPISEHNRLYWYRQTLGQGPEFLTYFQNEAQLEKSRLLSDRFSAERPKGSFSTLEIQRTEQGDSAMYLCASSYDGAYEQYFGPGTRLTVT.

The chain couples TRBV30 to TRBJ2-7; TRBD2 matches 7 bases. There are 14 residues in the CDR3. V lost 0 bases and J lost 6; bases outside the gene matches: 8. Germline V gene data show CDR1 as GTSNPN and CDR2 as SVGIG (reference sequence). For the CDR3, the DNA is TGTGCCTGGAGTGTAGGGCTAGCGGTGGGCGAGCAGTACTTC. This gives the protein CAWSVGLAVGEQYF.

This clone was observed once. This sample includes further DNA sequences coding for the same CDR3. This sequence joins TRBV7-8 and TRBJ2-1; D remains unclear. Trimming took 4 bases from V and 7 from J, leaving 5 bases between them. The CDR3 consists of 11 residues. Looked up from germline, CDR1 is SGHVS and CDR2 is FQNEAQ. The CDR3 is CASSSRNEQFF. The CDR3 coding sequence is TGTGCCAGCAGCTCCCGTAATGAGCAGTTCTTC.

The chain links TRBV4-1 to TRBJ2-3, with D possibly TRBD2 on 5 matching bases. The V and J ends lost 4 bases and 0 bases respectively, with 14 bases between them. In germline, CDR1 is MGHRA, CDR2 YSYEKL. The CDR3 has 16 amino acids. CDR3: CASSPRTYTSTDTQYF. CDR3 nucleotide sequence: TGCGCCAGCAGCCCTCGGACTTACACTAGCACAGATACGCAGTATTTT.

V usage is TRBV27 and J usage is TRBJ1-1; 9 bases match TRBD1. Germline V gene data show CDR1 as MNHEY and CDR2 as SMNVEV (reference sequence). CDR3 length: 14 amino acids. With V trimmed by 5 bases and J by 9 bases, 10 bases remained unmatched. CDR3 residues: CASSVTGGRAKAFF. The DNA of the CDR3 is TGTGCCAGCAGTGTAACAGGGGGCAGGGCGAAAGCTTTCTTT.

The chain links TRBV28 to TRBJ1-2; 7 bases agree with TRBD1. This CDR3 is built from 16 residues. J gave up 8 bases and V 5 bases, and 17 bases lay outside the gene matches. CDR1 and CDR2 from the germline V gene are MDHEN and SYDVKM. CDR3 nucleotides: TGTGCCAGCAGTCGGATGAACAGGGGAGATTTTTCAGGCTACACCTTC. This gives the protein CASSRMNRGDFSGYTF.

The chain combines TRBV19 with TRBJ1-3, with unresolved D. This CDR3 comprises 12 residues. The V and J ends lost 8 bases and 3 bases respectively, with 8 bases between them. Germline V gene lookup returns CDR1 LNHDA and CDR2 SQIVND (reference sequence). CDR3 sequence: CASYGGGNTIYF. DNA for the CDR3: TGTGCCAGTTACGGAGGTGGAAACACCATATATTTT.

The rearrangement uses TRBV7-8 and TRBJ2-5; D is uncertain. This CDR3 comprises 17 residues. CDR1 and CDR2 from the germline V gene are SGHVS and FQNEAQ. Trimming removed 0 bases at V and 5 bases at J, with 19 bases between. This chain's CDR3 is CASSLAQRPMEGETQYF. DNA for the CDR3: TGTGCCAGCAGCTTAGCGCAGAGACCCATGGAAGGGGAGACCCAGTACTTC.

The chain links TRBV11-2 to TRBJ2-1; D may correspond to TRBD1 or TRBD2 (5 bases each). The length of the CDR3 is 12 residues. Germline V gives CDR1 SGHAT, CDR2 FQNNGV. Trimming shortened V by 0 bases and J by 12 bases, and 9 bases separated the two germline ends. CDR3 amino acids: CASSLEGVGQFF. The CDR3 DNA sequence: TGTGCCAGCAGCTTAGAGGGGGTGGGGCAGTTCTTC.

V usage is TRBV28 and J usage is TRBJ1-1, with D unclear. Germline V lookup: CDR1 MDHEN, CDR2 SYDVKM. The length of the CDR3 is 13 residues. V was clipped by 5 bases and J by 1 base, with 8 bases between them. CDR3 DNA sequence: TGTGCCAGCAGTATAAAGGCGAACACTGAAGCTTTCTTT. Translating gives CASSIKANTEAFF.

The chain links TRBV19 to TRBJ2-5, with D uncertain. The V gene lost 7 bases and the J gene lost 4 bases, with 16 bases spanning the gap. The CDR3 runs 14 residues. Per germline, CDR1 LNHDA and CDR2 SQIVND (reference sequence). The CDR3 DNA follows: TGTGCCAGTACTGACTTGGGGTTACCAGAGACCCAGTACTTC. It yields the protein CASTDLGLPETQYF.

This clone showed up just a few times. The CDR3 DNA reads TGTGCAAGTCGAACCCACGGCGGGACAGGGGGCTTCTTTTTTGACGAAAAACTGTTTTTT. Amino acids: CASRTHGGTGGFFFDEKLFF. This chain uses TRBV12-2 with TRBJ1-4; the table assigns TRBD1, which was not confirmed against the DNA. TRBV12-2 is recorded as a pseudogene. The CDR3 extends over 20 amino acids.

Points on this clone: A read error may account for a junction end that differs from germline. V is TRBV7-9 and J is TRBJ2-7; D not certain. The CDR3 runs to 13 residues. The V gene's germline CDR1 is SEHNR and CDR2 FQNEAQ (reference sequence). This CDR3 is CASSLAVPSEKYF. CDR3 bases: TGTGCCAGCAGCTTAGCGGTTCCCAGCGAGAAGTACTTC.

This chain connects TRBV11-2 to TRBJ2-7; D may be TRBD2 (5 bases). In germline, CDR1 is SGHAT, CDR2 FQNNGV. V gave up 1 base and J gave up 2 bases, with 15 bases separating them. The CDR3 loop spans 16 amino acids. The CDR3 DNA reads as TGTGCCAGCAGCTTAGGGTTGCGGGCCGGAACCTACGAGCAGTACTTC. Protein sequence: CASSLGLRAGTYEQYF.